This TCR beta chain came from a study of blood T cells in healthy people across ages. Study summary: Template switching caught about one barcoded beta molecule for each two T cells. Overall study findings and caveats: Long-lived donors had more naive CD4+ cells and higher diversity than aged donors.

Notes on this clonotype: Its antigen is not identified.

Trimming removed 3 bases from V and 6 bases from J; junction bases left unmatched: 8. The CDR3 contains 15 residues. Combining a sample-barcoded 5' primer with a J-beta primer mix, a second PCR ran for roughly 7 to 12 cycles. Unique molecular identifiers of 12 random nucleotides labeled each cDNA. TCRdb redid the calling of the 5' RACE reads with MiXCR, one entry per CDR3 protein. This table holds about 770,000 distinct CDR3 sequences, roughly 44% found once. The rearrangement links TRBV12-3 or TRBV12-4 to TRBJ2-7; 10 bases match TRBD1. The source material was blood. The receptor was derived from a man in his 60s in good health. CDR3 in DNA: TGTGCCAGCAGTTTTTCGTGGACAGGGGGTGGCGAGCAGTACTTC. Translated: CASSFSWTGGGEQYF.